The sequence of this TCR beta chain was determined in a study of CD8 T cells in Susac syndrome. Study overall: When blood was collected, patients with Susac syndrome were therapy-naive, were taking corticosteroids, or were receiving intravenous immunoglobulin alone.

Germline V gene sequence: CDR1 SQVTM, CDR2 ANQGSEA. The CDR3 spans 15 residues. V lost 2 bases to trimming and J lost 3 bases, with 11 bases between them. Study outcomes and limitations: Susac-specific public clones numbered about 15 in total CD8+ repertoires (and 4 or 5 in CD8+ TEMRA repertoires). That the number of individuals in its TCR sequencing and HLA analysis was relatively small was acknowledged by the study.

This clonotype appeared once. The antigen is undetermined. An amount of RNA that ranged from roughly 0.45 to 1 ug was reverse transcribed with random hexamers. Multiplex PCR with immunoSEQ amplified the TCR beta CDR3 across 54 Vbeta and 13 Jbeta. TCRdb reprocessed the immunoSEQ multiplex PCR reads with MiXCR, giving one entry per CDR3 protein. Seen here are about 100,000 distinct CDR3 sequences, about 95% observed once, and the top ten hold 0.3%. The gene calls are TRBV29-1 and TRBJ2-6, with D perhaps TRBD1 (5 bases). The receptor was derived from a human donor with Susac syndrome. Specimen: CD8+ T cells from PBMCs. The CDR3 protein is CSVELQGGGANVLTF. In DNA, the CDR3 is TGCAGCGTTGAATTGCAGGGCGGTGGGGCCAACGTCCTGACTTTC.